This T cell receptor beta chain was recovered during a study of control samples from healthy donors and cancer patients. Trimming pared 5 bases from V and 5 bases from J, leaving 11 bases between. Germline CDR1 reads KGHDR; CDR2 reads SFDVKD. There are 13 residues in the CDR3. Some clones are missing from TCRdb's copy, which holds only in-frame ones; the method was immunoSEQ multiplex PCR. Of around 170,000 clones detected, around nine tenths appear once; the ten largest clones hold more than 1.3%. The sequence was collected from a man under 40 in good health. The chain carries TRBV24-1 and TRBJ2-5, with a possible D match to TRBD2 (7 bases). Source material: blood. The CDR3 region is CATSGGGRETQYF. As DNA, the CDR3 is TGTGCCACCAGTGGGGGGGGCCGGGAGACCCAGTACTTC.